This T cell receptor (beta chain) comes out of a study of TIL therapy for anti-PD-1-resistant metastatic lung cancer. As for the study in general: Median patient age was about 56, ranging roughly 38-75 years.

Notes on the study in general: Many TIL product clones were absent from baseline tumor, suggesting clonal contraction.

The immunoSEQ assay was v3. Assay: immunoSEQ multiplex PCR; the TCRdb copy retains only in-frame clones and omits some. Of 45,000 to 60,000 clones in the sample, less than 85% are singletons; the top ten hold 5.6%. About this clone: The antigen is undetermined.

Time point of the sample: pre-treatment sample, taken before nivolumab and TIL therapy. Most excised metastases sampled were pleural nodules or supraclavicular lymph nodes. The CDR3 is 13 residues long. Looked up from germline, CDR1 is MDHEN and CDR2 is SYDVKM. V lost 5 bases and J lost 2; bases outside the gene matches: 3. The origin of this receptor is a person aged 25 to 80 with non-small cell lung cancer. The sequences come from tumor tissue, collected at baseline. J is TRBJ2-7 and V is TRBV28; the match to TRBD2 covers 7 bases. This CDR3 is CASSPSGTYEQYF. In DNA form, the CDR3 reads TGTGCCAGCAGTCCGAGCGGGACCTACGAGCAGTACTTC.